The T cell receptor (beta chain) under discussion was sequenced for a study of blood T cell repertoires in COVID-19. Study overall: Acute and convalescent COVID-19 samples came from the United States, Italy and Spain. PBMCs, B-cell-depleted T cells, or T cells were the source of the cDNA or gDNA that made up the material.

This clone has only a few counts. The CDR3 runs to 13 residues. Looked up from germline, CDR1 is ENHRY and CDR2 is SYGVKD. The trim removed 10 bases at V and 6 bases at J, leaving 5 bases unmatched. Original analysis: Using reference gene primer amplification, nucleated cell counts were estimated. Libraries were prepared by immunoSEQ multiplex PCR; TCRdb keeps only in-frame clonotypes and omits some of them. D and trimming come from the DNA, and the V and J calls and clone size come from that table. The data hold some 64,000 clones, with roughly 80% observed a single time. Material: peripheral blood. The chain employs TRBV10-3 and TRBJ2-7; 14 bases agree with TRBD2. This TCR was recovered from a man aged 55-75 years with COVID-19, enrolled during active disease. CDR3 residues: CATWTSGRSEQYF. CDR3 DNA sequence: TGTGCCACATGGACTAGCGGGAGGTCCGAGCAGTACTTC.